This T cell receptor beta chain was found in a study of T cell changes during pregnancy in multiple sclerosis. This clone was seen a handful of times. Data came from immunoSEQ multiplex PCR; TCRdb stores just in-frame clones and leaves some out. The repertoire holds tens of thousands of clones, with 90% as singletons. V was cut by 3 bases and J by 5 bases, with 20 bases left in between. Germline CDR1 SGHRS, CDR2 YFSETQ. There are 16 residues in the CDR3. The sequence was obtained from a female donor with multiple sclerosis, enrolled in a pregnancy study. The V call is TRBV5-1, the J call TRBJ1-1; D is unresolved. The sample here was CD8+ T cells from peripheral blood mononuclear cells, taken in the second trimester of pregnancy. CDR3 protein: CASSSRWRGSRTEAFF. CDR3 DNA: TGCGCCAGCAGCTCGAGGTGGCGGGGTTCAAGAACTGAAGCTTTCTTT.